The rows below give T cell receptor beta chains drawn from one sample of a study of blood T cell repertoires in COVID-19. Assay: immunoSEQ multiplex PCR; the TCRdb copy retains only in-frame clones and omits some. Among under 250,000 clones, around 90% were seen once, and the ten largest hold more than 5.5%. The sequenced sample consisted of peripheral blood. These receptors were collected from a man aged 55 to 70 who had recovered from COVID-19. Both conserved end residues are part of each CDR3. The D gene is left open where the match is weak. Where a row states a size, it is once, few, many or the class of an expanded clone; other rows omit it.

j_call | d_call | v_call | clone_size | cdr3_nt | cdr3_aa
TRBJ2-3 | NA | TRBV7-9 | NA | TGTGCCAGCAGCTTAGCGGGGGGAACAGATACGCAGTATTTT | CASSLAGGTDTQYF
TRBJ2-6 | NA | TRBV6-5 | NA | TGTGCCAGCAGGACCGAGGGAGGTGGGGCCAACGTCCTGACTTTC | CASRTEGGGANVLTF
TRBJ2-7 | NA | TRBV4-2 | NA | TGTGCCAGCAGCCAACGGGTAATATCTGATGCTAACGTCTACGAGCAGTACTTC | CASSQRVISDANVYEQYF
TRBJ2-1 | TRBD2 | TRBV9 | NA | TGTGCCAGCAGCTACGACTTACGGACTAGCGGGGGGGCCTATTTTCCCAATGAGCAGTTCTTC | CASSYDLRTSGGAYFPNEQFF
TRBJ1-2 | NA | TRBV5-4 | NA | TGTGCCAGCAGCTTGGGGTCAGGGCCGAACGGGCGCTATGGCTACACCTTC | CASSLGSGPNGRYGYTF
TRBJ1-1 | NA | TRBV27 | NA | TGTGCCAGCAGTTACAGGGCGGACACTGAAGCTTTCTTT | CASSYRADTEAFF
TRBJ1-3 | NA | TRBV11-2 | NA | TGTGCCAGCAGCTCAGGTACTGGAAACACCATATATTTT | CASSSGTGNTIYF
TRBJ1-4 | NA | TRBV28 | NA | TGTGCCAGCAGTTTAGCGTCAGGTCCAACTAATGAAAAACTGTTTTTT | CASSLASGPTNEKLFF
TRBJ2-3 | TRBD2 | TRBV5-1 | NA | TGCGCCAGCAGCTCCCTAGCGGGAGTGGGGGAGGATACGCAGTATTTT | CASSSLAGVGEDTQYF
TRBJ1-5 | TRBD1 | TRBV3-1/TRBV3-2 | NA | TGTGCCAGCAGCCAAACCCCGACAGGGGGGAGGCAGCCCCAGCATTTT | CASSQTPTGGRQPQHF
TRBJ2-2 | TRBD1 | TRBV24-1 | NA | TGTGCCACCAGTGATCCCGGGACAGGGGACACCGGGGAGCTGTTTTTT | CATSDPGTGDTGELFF
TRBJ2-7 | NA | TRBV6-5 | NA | TGTGCCAGCCTCCGGCGGGAAAACGGGATCTACGAGCAGTACTTC | CASLRRENGIYEQYF
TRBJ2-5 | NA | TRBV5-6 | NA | TGTGCCAGCAGCATACTAGACGGGAGTACGTGGACCCAGTACTTC | CASSILDGSTWTQYF
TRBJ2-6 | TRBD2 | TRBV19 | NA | TGTGCCAGTAGGCAGCGGGGGAGCTCTGGGGCCAACGTCCTGACTTTC | CASRQRGSSGANVLTF
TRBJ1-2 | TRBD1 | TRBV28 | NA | TGTGCCAGCAAGGCAGGGGGCGTACATGGCTACACCTTC | CASKAGGVHGYTF
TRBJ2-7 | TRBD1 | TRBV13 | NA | TGTGCCAGCAGCCCCCGGGGGACAGGGAAATACGAGCAGTACTTC | CASSPRGTGKYEQYF
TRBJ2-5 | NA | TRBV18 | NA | TGTGCCAGCTCACCCGCGGGATCACTTCAAGACCAGTACTTC | CASSPAGSLQDQYF
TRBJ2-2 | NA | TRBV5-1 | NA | TGCGCCAGCAGCGGCAGTAACACCGGGGAGCTGTTTTTT | CASSGSNTGELFF
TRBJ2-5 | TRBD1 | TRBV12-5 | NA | TGTGCTAGTGGTTTGGGACAGGGGGCAGGCCAAGAGACCCAGTACTTC | CASGLGQGAGQETQYF
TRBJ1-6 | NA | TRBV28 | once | TGTGCCAGCAGTTTCGAGACAGTTCGTACACCCCTCCACTTT | CASSFETVRTPLHF
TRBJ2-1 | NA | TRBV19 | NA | TGTGCCAGTAGTCCGCGTGAAGGGGGCTCCTACAATGAGCAGTTCTTC | CASSPREGGSYNEQFF
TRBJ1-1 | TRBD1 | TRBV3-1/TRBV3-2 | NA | TGTGCCAGCAGCCAGGGGACAGGGGGAGCTTTCTTT | CASSQGTGGAFF
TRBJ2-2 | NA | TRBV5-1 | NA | TGCGCCAGCAGCTCAAGGGGTGGCACCGGGGAGCTGTTTTTT | CASSSRGGTGELFF
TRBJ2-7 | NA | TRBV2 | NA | TGTGCCAGCAGTGCCGATCGGGAGGAGCAGTACTTC | CASSADREEQYF
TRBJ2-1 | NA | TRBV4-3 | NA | TGCGCCAGCAGCCAAGTTGAGGCAGCCCCCTACAATGAGCAGTTCTTC | CASSQVEAAPYNEQFF
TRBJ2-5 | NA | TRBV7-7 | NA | TGTGCTAGCAGCGCCCTCTGGGGCGTGGGGGAGACCCAGTACTTC | CASSALWGVGETQYF
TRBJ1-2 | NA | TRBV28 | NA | TGTGCCAGCAGGGGGACTCTGGAGGGCTACACCTTC | CASRGTLEGYTF
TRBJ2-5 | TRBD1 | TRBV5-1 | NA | TGCGCCAGCAGCTTGGGAGCAGGGGGCGGGGAGACCCAGTACTTC | CASSLGAGGGETQYF
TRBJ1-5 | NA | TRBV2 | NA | TGTGCCAGCAGTGAAGCCAGGCATGATCAGCCCCAGCATTTT | CASSEARHDQPQHF
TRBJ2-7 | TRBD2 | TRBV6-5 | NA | TGTGCCAGCAGTAGAGCGGGGGCAGGGTACGAGCAGTACTTC | CASSRAGAGYEQYF
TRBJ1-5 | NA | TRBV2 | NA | TGTGCCAGCAGAGCAAGGGGTAATCAGCCCCAGCATTTT | CASRARGNQPQHF
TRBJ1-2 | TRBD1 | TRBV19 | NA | TGTGCCAGTAGTCCCGGAGGGGACAGCCTTCTGGTCTATGGCTACACCTTC | CASSPGGDSLLVYGYTF
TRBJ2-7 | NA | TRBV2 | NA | TGTGCCAGCACCCTCTCCTACGAGCAGTACTTC | CASTLSYEQYF
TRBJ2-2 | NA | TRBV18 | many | TGTGCCAGCTCACCACCACAGGGATACACCGGGGAGCTGTTTTTT | CASSPPQGYTGELFF
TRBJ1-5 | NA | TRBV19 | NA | TGTGCCAGTAGACAGGACAGACAGCCCCAGCATTTT | CASRQDRQPQHF
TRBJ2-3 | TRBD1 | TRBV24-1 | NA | TGTGCCACCGCCAGCAGGGGGCAAGGCACAGATACGCAGTATTTT | CATASRGQGTDTQYF
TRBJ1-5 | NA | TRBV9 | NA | TGTGCCAGCAGCCGGGGGGGAGGGCCCATTCAGCCCCAGCATTTT | CASSRGGGPIQPQHF
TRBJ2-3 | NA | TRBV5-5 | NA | TGTGCCAGCAGCTTGACGGGTCCCCAGGGGTGGACAGATACGCAGTATTTT | CASSLTGPQGWTDTQYF
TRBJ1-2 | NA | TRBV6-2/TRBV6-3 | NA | TGTGCCAGCAGTACAGGGACCGGCTACACCTTC | CASSTGTGYTF
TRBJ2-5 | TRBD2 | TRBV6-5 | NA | TGTGCCAGCAGTTCGATAGCGGGAGTGCAGACCCAGTACTTC | CASSSIAGVQTQYF
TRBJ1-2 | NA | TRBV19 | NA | TGTGCCAGTAGTTCGCCGGGACTCAGAGCTAACTATGGCTACACCTTC | CASSSPGLRANYGYTF
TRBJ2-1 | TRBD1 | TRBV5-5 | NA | TGTGCCAGCAGCCTCACCTCGGACAGGGTGGATTGGTTCTTC | CASSLTSDRVDWFF
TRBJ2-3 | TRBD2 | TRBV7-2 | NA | TGTGCCAGCAGCTTAGTCGGGACTAGCTTTTCAGATACGCAGTATTTT | CASSLVGTSFSDTQYF
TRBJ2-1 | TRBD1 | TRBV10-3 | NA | TGTGCCATCAGTGAGCCCGGGACAGGGAACAATGAGCAGTTCTTC | CAISEPGTGNNEQFF
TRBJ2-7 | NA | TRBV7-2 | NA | TGTGCCAGCAGCCCGGGGATCTCCTACGAGCAGTACTTC | CASSPGISYEQYF
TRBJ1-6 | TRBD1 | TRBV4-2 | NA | TGTGCCAGCAGCCAAGATCCCCTGACAGGGGGAAACTCACCCCTCCACTTT | CASSQDPLTGGNSPLHF
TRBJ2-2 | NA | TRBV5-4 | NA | TGTGCCAGCAGCTTTAGCGTTTCCGGCGGGGAGCTGTTTTTT | CASSFSVSGGELFF
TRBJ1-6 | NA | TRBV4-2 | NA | TGTGCCAGCAGCCAATCCCAAGCGAATTCACCCCTCCACTTT | CASSQSQANSPLHF
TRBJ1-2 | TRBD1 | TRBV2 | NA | TGTGCCAGCACCTTGACAGGGCTAGACTATGGCTACACCTTC | CASTLTGLDYGYTF
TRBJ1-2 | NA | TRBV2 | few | TGTGCCAGCAGTGGGGGCGGAGCCATTCAAGGGGGCTACACCTTC | CASSGGGAIQGGYTF
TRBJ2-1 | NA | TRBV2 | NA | TGTGCCAGCAGTTCCAACTCCCTAGCGGAGCAGTTCTTC | CASSSNSLAEQFF
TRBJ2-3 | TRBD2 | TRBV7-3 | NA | TGTGCCAGCAGCTTAGGGCTAGCGGGGGGTAGCACAGATACGCAGTATTTT | CASSLGLAGGSTDTQYF
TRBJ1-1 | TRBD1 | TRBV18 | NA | TGTGCCAGCTCACCATCGCGGGACAGGGGTACTGAAGCTTTCTTT | CASSPSRDRGTEAFF
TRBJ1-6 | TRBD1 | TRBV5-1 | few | TGCGCCAGCAGCAGGGACAGGGTTCGGTCACCCCTCCACTTT | CASSRDRVRSPLHF
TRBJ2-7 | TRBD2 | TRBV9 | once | TGTGCCAGCAGCGTAGGGGAGGGGAGCTCCTACGAGCAGTACTTC | CASSVGEGSSYEQYF
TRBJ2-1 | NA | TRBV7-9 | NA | TGTGCCAGCAGCTTAGGGGGGGTTGGTGAGCAGTTCTTC | CASSLGGVGEQFF
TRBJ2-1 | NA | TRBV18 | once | TGTGCCAGCTCACCACAGCACGGGAGCAATGAGCAGTTCTTC | CASSPQHGSNEQFF
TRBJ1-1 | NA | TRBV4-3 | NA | TGCGCCAGCAGCCAAGATAGGAGGGAGGTAGCTTTCTTT | CASSQDRREVAFF
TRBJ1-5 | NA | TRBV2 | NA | TGTGCCAGCAAGGGGGGAGGGATTTATAGCAATCAGCCCCAGCATTTT | CASKGGGIYSNQPQHF